What follows are 23 T cell receptor beta chains derived from one specimen sequenced in a study of blood T cells in healthy people across ages. A J-beta primer mix and a sample-barcoded 5' primer were used in a second PCR of roughly 6 to 11 cycles. TCRdb used MiXCR to reprocess the 5' RACE reads, holding one entry per CDR3 protein. Of about 1.4 million distinct CDR3 sequences in the sample, approximately 63% were seen once. Source material: blood. These receptors came from a man between 18 and 35 years old in good health.

The V call is TRBV5-6, the J call TRBJ2-4, with 8 bases fitting TRBD1. The J call is uncertain, as TRBJ2-7 better fits the DNA end. The V gene's germline CDR1 is SGHDT and CDR2 YYEEEE. The CDR3 has 14 residues. The CDR3 region has the DNA TGTGCCAGCATGCGTCAGGGGGCCTTCTACGAGCAGTACTTC. This sequence encodes CASMRQGAFYEQYF.

This chain joins TRBV27 and TRBJ2-5; no clear D. Trimming stripped 5 bases from V and 2 bases from J, with 15 bases between. The germline V gene encodes CDR1 MNHEY and CDR2 SMNVEV (reference sequence). This CDR3 is built from 15 residues. In DNA form, the CDR3 reads TGTGCCAGCAGTCTGAGTCTGGATCCGCAAGAGACCCAGTACTTC. Amino acid sequence: CASSLSLDPQETQYF.

The rearrangement links TRBV20-1 to TRBJ2-7, with D perhaps TRBD2 (5 bases). This CDR3 region has 13 residues. V was cut by 6 bases and J by 7 bases, with 19 bases left in between. CDR1 is DFQATT and CDR2 is SNEGSKA in the germline V gene (reference sequence). The CDR3 loop is CSAPSGFGREQYF. The DNA of the CDR3 is TGCAGTGCCCCTTCGGGGTTCGGTCGAGAGCAGTACTTC.

CDR3 in DNA: TGTGCCATCAGTTTCAATGACTTGGGGGGCCACTCTGGAAACACCATATATTTT. Residues: CAISFNDLGGHSGNTIYF. The chain joins TRBV10-3 to TRBJ1-3; D possibly corresponds to TRBD1 (6 bases). The V gene's germline CDR1 is ENHRY and CDR2 SYGVKD. This CDR3 is 18 amino acids long. V was clipped by 5 bases and J by 0 bases, with 20 bases between them.

V gene TRBV18 combines with J gene TRBJ2-3; D is possibly TRBD1 (6 bases). CDR1 KGHSH and CDR2 LQKENI come from the germline V gene. V dropped 1 base and J dropped 1 base, with 12 bases sitting between them. This CDR3 contains 16 residues. The CDR3 protein is CASSPRKGGRTDTQYF. The CDR3 bases are TGTGCCAGCTCACCACGTAAAGGGGGTCGCACAGATACGCAGTATTTT.

This clonotype occurred a few times. The DNA of the CDR3 is TGTGCCAGCAGTTTGGACAGAAGTAACTATGGCTACACCTTC. Its protein product is CASSLDRSNYGYTF. The gene calls are TRBV12-3 or TRBV12-4 and TRBJ1-2; TRBD1 might be the D (6 bases). With 3 bases removed from V and 1 base from J, the gap between germline ends came to 9 bases. This CDR3 contains 14 residues.

The chain links TRBV4-2 to TRBJ1-2, with D possibly being TRBD1 (6 bases). The CDR3 totals 15 residues. From germline, CDR1 is LGHNA and CDR2 YNFKEQ. Trimming stripped 2 bases from V and 5 bases from J, with 15 bases between. The DNA for the CDR3 is TGTGCCAGCAGCCAACAGGGGTCGAGTGAGTATGGCTACACCTTC. It encodes CASSQQGSSEYGYTF.

Notes on this clonotype: Relative to the germline gene, one junction end is altered; a read error may explain this. The genes are TRBV4-3 and TRBJ2-7; tentatively, D is TRBD1 or TRBD2 (5 bases each). Germline assignment: CDR1 LGHNA and CDR2 YSLEER. This CDR3 is 16 amino acids long. CDR3 coding DNA: TGCGCCAGCGGCCAAGATATCGGGACGAAGCCCTACGAGCAGTACTTC. Its translation is CASGQDIGTKPYEQYF.

CDR3 protein: CATSRRDGGYSPLHF. CDR3 nucleotide sequence: TGTGCCACCAGCCGCAGGGACGGGGGCTATTCACCCCTCCACTTT. The V call is TRBV15, the J call TRBJ1-6, with a possible D match to TRBD1 (6 bases). CDR1 is LNHNV and CDR2 is YYDKDF in the germline V gene (reference sequence). The CDR3 length is 15 residues. Trimming took 5 bases from V and 8 from J, leaving 16 bases between them.

This clonotype came up a few times. The V call is TRBV24-1, the J call TRBJ2-3; D is unresolved. The CDR3 sequence is 11 residues long. V was clipped by 7 bases and J by 9 bases, with 10 bases between them. CDR1 is KGHDR, CDR2 SFDVKD, per germline. This CDR3 reads CATSLVGTQYF. The CDR3 DNA follows: TGTGCCACCAGCCTAGTAGGCACGCAGTATTTT.

The CDR3 nucleotides are TGCGCCAGCAGCTGGCCGGGAGAGGACTATGGCTACACCTTC. Its protein product is CASSWPGEDYGYTF. The rearrangement uses TRBV5-1 and TRBJ1-2; D ambiguous. Germline-derived CDR1 and CDR2 are SGHRS and YFSETQ. The CDR3 spans 14 residues. V was clipped by 3 bases and J by 3 bases, with 12 bases between them.

The chain has TRBV10-3 and TRBJ2-7, with 7 bases fitting TRBD2. Trimming at V came to 4 bases and at J to 3 bases, leaving 3 bases not matched to a gene. Germline loops: CDR1 ENHRY, CDR2 SYGVKD. CDR3 length: 13 amino acids. The CDR3 nucleotides read TGTGCCATCAGTGGCGGGGGAATCTACGAGCAGTACTTC. The encoded protein is CAISGGGIYEQYF.

This clonotype has more than one count but fewer than ten. The chain joins TRBV4-2 to TRBJ2-4, with D tentatively TRBD2 (6 bases). CDR3 size: 16 residues. V was trimmed by 0 bases and J by 6 bases, leaving 15 bases between them. The V gene's germline CDR1 is LGHNA and CDR2 YNFKEQ. In DNA form, the CDR3 reads TGTGCCAGCAGCCAAGATCCGGCCGTTAGCGGAAACATTCAGTACTTC. It translates to CASSQDPAVSGNIQYF.

This CDR3 reads CASSLAGGLAMGYTF. DNA of the CDR3: TGTGCCAGCAGTTTAGCGGGCGGTCTCGCAATGGGCTACACCTTC. This chain links TRBV12-3 or TRBV12-4 with TRBJ1-2; D gene uncertain. There are 15 residues in the CDR3. V was cut by 0 bases and J by 8 bases, with 16 bases left in between.

The chain carries TRBV7-2 and TRBJ1-6; the D is unclear. Trimming pared 5 bases from V and 10 bases from J, leaving 12 bases between. Germline CDR1 reads SGHTA; CDR2 reads FQGNSA. The CDR3 contains 13 residues. The CDR3 loop reads CASSPPDGSPLHF. The CDR3 nucleotides are TGTGCCAGCAGCCCACCCGATGGCTCACCCCTCCACTTT. The variable domain in full, completed from reference TRBV7-2 and TRBJ1-6, reads GAGVSQSPSNKVTEKGKDVELRCDPISGHTALYWYRQSLGQGLEFLIYFQGNSAPDKSGLPSDRFSAERTGGSVSTLTIQRTQQEDSAVYLCASSPPDGSPLHFGNGTRLTVT.

Only a few counts were recorded for this clonotype. The J gene is TRBJ2-7, the V gene TRBV7-9; D is ambiguous. Germline values: CDR1 SEHNR, CDR2 FQNEAQ (reference sequence). Deletions cut 4 bases from V and 6 bases from J, with 19 bases between. This CDR3 spans 15 amino acids. CDR3 sequence: CASSSTLFGPLEQYF. DNA of the CDR3: TGTGCCAGCAGCTCTACTCTCTTTGGACCGCTCGAGCAGTACTTC.

A few counts support this clonotype. The chain couples TRBV7-2 to TRBJ2-4; TRBD2 aligns across 9 bases. With the DNA end fitting TRBJ2-7 better, the J assignment may be wrong. This CDR3 spans 16 amino acids. Germline loops: CDR1 SGHTA, CDR2 FQGNSA. The CDR3 loop is CASSLGPGSGSYEQYF. The DNA of the CDR3 is TGTGCCAGCAGCTTAGGCCCGGGTAGCGGGAGCTACGAGCAGTACTTC.

This clonotype appeared a few times. V usage is TRBV29-1 and J usage is TRBJ2-7; D not certain. With 4 bases removed from V and 0 bases from J, the gap between germline ends came to 10 bases. The CDR3 has 13 residues. Germline CDR1 is SQVTM and CDR2 is ANQGSEA. CDR3 DNA sequence: TGCAGCGTTGTATTCGACAACTCCTACGAGCAGTACTTC. Translating it yields CSVVFDNSYEQYF.

The CDR3 reads CASSLQGAPLHF. In DNA form, the CDR3 reads TGTGCCAGCAGTCTTCAGGGAGCACCCCTCCACTTT. V and J are TRBV27 and TRBJ1-6; D may be TRBD1 (5 bases). The V end was cut by 5 bases, the J end by 11 bases, with 10 bases between. The length of the CDR3 is 12 residues. Germline lookup yields CDR1 MNHEY and CDR2 SMNVEV (reference sequence).

This clonotype was seen only a few times. The chain employs TRBV12-3 or TRBV12-4 and TRBJ1-5; the D gene is possibly TRBD1 (6 bases). This CDR3 contains 15 residues. Trimming removed 6 bases at V and 2 bases at J, with 14 bases between. The DNA for the CDR3 is TGTGCCAGCAGCCCTATGGGGGCCCGCAATCAGCCCCAGCATTTT. Amino acids: CASSPMGARNQPQHF.

This chain uses TRBV20-1 with TRBJ1-3; D gene ambiguous. The V gene lost 2 bases and the J gene lost 4 bases, with 9 bases spanning the gap. CDR1 and CDR2 from the germline V gene are DFQATT and SNEGSKA (reference sequence). This CDR3 contains 13 residues. The CDR3 DNA follows: TGCAGTGCTAGATCCGGGATCGGAAACACCATATATTTT. This sequence encodes CSARSGIGNTIYF.

The chain combines TRBV20-1 with TRBJ2-7, with TRBD2 matching 7 bases. CDR1 and CDR2 from the germline V gene are DFQATT and SNEGSKA (reference sequence). The CDR3 is 15 amino acids. Unmatched junction bases numbered 10, after V lost 0 bases and J lost 5 bases. DNA for the CDR3: TGCAGTGCTAGAGATGCAGCGGGGCCTCCCCACGAGCAGTACTTC. This codes for CSARDAAGPPHEQYF.

This clonotype has a single count. The V gene is TRBV23-1, the J gene TRBJ1-6; D is perhaps TRBD1 (5 bases). TRBV23-1 is assigned to the ORF class and has an uncertain function. CDR3 length: 15 residues. V lost 4 bases and J 7 bases, leaving 14 bases between the germline ends. CDR3 DNA: TGCGCCAGCAGTCCCCCAGGGTGCTCGAATTCACCCCTCCACTTT. Translation gives CASSPPGCSNSPLHF.